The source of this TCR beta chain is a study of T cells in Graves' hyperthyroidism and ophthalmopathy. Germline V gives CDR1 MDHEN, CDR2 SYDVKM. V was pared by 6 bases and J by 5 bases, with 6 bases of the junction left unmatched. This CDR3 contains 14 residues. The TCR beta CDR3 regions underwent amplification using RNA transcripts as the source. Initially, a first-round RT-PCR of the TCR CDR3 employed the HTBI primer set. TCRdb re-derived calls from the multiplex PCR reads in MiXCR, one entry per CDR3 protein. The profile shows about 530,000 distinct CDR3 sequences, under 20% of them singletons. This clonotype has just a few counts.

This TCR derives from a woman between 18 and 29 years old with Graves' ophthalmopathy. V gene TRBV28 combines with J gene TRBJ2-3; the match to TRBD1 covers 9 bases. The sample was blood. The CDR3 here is CASSPTGGEDTQYF. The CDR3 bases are TGTGCCAGCAGCCCAACAGGGGGCGAAGATACGCAGTATTTT. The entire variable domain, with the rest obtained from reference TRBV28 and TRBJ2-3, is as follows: DVKVTQSSRYLVKRTGEKVFLECVQDMDHENMFWYRQDPGLGLRLIYFSYDVKMKEKGDIPEGYSVSREKKERFSLILESASTNQTSMYLCASSPTGGEDTQYFGPGTRLTVL.